The 28 T cell receptor beta chains reported below all come from one sample, sequenced in a study of shared clonotypes between healthy human individuals. Profiling relied on immunoSEQ multiplex PCR, and the TCRdb table lists in-frame clones only, not all of them. The sample yields around 990,000 clones, around three quarters seen once. Sample: memory CD4+ T cells from PBMCs. Subset in this sample: CD45RA-negative fraction. The source is a man in his late teens or twenties in good health. Some clones in this sample may be carry-over from other donors' samples.

The chain has TRBV30 and TRBJ1-5; tentatively, D is TRBD1 (5 bases). Trimming cost V 1 base and J 3 bases, with 10 bases left between them. Germline-derived CDR1 and CDR2 are GTSNPN and SVGIG (reference sequence). The CDR3 covers 14 residues. This CDR3 is CAWSAGTVNQPQHF. The CDR3 region has the DNA TGTGCCTGGAGTGCCGGGACGGTCAATCAGCCCCAGCATTTT.

The chain employs TRBV2 and TRBJ1-5; 7 bases map to TRBD1. V lost 4 bases, J lost 5 bases, and 5 bases stayed unmatched. CDR1 SNHLY and CDR2 FYNNEI come from the germline V gene. The length of the CDR3 is 14 residues. Here the CDR3 reads CASSADRAYQPQHF. CDR3 bases: TGTGCCAGCAGTGCAGACAGGGCCTATCAGCCCCAGCATTTT.

The chain links TRBV5-1 to TRBJ2-2; TRBD2 is a possible D gene (5 bases). The CDR3 is 15 amino acids. V was cut by 0 bases and J by 4 bases, with 10 bases left in between. Germline V gene sequence: CDR1 SGHRS, CDR2 YFSETQ. CDR3 region: CASSLGTPGTGELFF. The CDR3 coding sequence is TGCGCCAGCAGCTTGGGGACTCCCGGCACCGGGGAGCTGTTTTTT.

This clone was counted many times. The chain uses TRBV5-6 and TRBJ1-2; TRBD1 aligns across 7 bases. V was clipped by 7 bases and J by 4 bases; unmatched bases: 13. This CDR3 has 15 residues. Germline V gives CDR1 SGHDT, CDR2 YYEEEE. The CDR3, as DNA: TGTGCCAGCTCCCAGGATCAAACAGGGGTCTATGGCTACACCTTC. Amino acids: CASSQDQTGVYGYTF. The whole variable domain, filled in from reference TRBV5-6 and TRBJ1-2, reads DAGVTQSPTHLIKTRGQQVTLRCSPKSGHDTVSWYQQALGQGPQFIFQYYEEEERQRGNFPDRFSGHQFPNYSSELNVNALLLGDSALYLCASSQDQTGVYGYTFGSGTRLTVV.

V and J are TRBV6-1 and TRBJ2-7; no reliable D call. V lost 1 base and J 3 bases, leaving 10 bases between the germline ends. This CDR3 spans 14 amino acids. Germline CDR1 MNHNS, CDR2 SASEGT. The CDR3 DNA is TGTGCCAGCAGTGAAGGGGCCAGCATCTACGAGCAGTACTTC. Protein product: CASSEGASIYEQYF.

This clone was seen more than once but under ten times. The V gene is TRBV2, the J gene TRBJ2-3, with D tentatively TRBD1 (6 bases). The CDR3 totals 17 residues. CDR1 SNHLY and CDR2 FYNNEI come from the germline V gene. Trimming removed 5 bases at V and 2 bases at J, with 20 bases between. The CDR3 nucleotides are TGTGCCAGCAGTTGGCCTCGGGAAGGACAGATCACAGATACGCAGTATTTT. This gives the protein CASSWPREGQITDTQYF.

This chain joins TRBV7-3 and TRBJ2-5; D is possibly TRBD1 or TRBD2 (5 bases each). The CDR3 covers 15 residues. V was clipped by 1 base and J by 5 bases, with 14 bases between them. The germline V gene encodes CDR1 SGHTA and CDR2 FQGTGA. DNA of the CDR3: TGTGCCAGCAGCTTAAATGGCCAGGGCGGGGAGACCCAGTACTTC. Translating it yields CASSLNGQGGETQYF. Filled out from reference TRBV7-3 and TRBJ2-5, the complete variable domain reads GAGVSQTPSNKVTEKGKYVELRCDPISGHTALYWYRQSLGQGPEFLIYFQGTGAADDSGLPNDRFFAVRPEGSVSTLKIQRTERGDSAVYLCASSLNGQGGETQYFGPGTRLLVL.

The genes are TRBV28 and TRBJ1-1; D might be TRBD1 (5 bases). The V and J ends lost 8 bases and 5 bases respectively, with 15 bases between them. The CDR3 is made up of 13 amino acids. Germline V lookup: CDR1 MDHEN, CDR2 SYDVKM. The CDR3 DNA reads as TGTGCCAGCCTCGGGGGGGGTCAAACTGAAGCTTTCTTT. Its translation: CASLGGGQTEAFF.

In its sample, this clone was seen many times. This chain uses TRBV2 with TRBJ2-2; 13 positions match TRBD2. Germline V CDR1 and CDR2: SNHLY, FYNNEI. The CDR3 is 14 residues long. Germline trimming cut 4 bases from V and 7 bases from J; bases unmatched to any gene: 0. The CDR3 nucleotides read TGTGCCAGCAGTGGGACTAGCGGGGGCGGGGAGCTGTTTTTT. Amino acids: CASSGTSGGGELFF. The whole variable domain, remainder taken from reference TRBV2 and TRBJ2-2, is EPEVTQTPSHQVTQMGQEVILRCVPISNHLYFYWYRQILGQKVEFLVSFYNNEISEKSEIFDDQFSVERPDGSNFTLKIRSTKLEDSAMYFCASSGTSGGGELFFGEGSRLTVL.

The rearrangement joins TRBV18 to TRBJ1-1, with D uncertain. Germline V lookup: CDR1 KGHSH, CDR2 LQKENI. V was trimmed by 1 base and J by 1 base, leaving 7 bases between them. The CDR3 consists of 14 residues. CDR3 in amino acids: CASSPLAANTEAFF. CDR3 in DNA: TGTGCCAGCTCACCACTGGCCGCGAACACTGAAGCTTTCTTT.

The chain recombines TRBV27 with TRBJ2-3; D uncertain. This CDR3 is 15 amino acids long. Germline V CDR1 and CDR2: MNHEY, SMNVEV (reference sequence). V lost 5 bases and J lost 4, with 16 bases in between. The CDR3 is CASSEYSGISDTQYF. In nucleotides, the CDR3 is TGTGCCAGCAGTGAGTACTCAGGTATTTCAGATACGCAGTATTTT.

The V gene is TRBV11-2, the J gene TRBJ2-1, with 8 positions matching TRBD1. CDR1 and CDR2 (germline): SGHAT, FQNNGV. After removal of 1 base from V and 0 bases from J, the junction contained 2 bases not matched to a gene. CDR3 length equals 16 residues. This CDR3 is CASSLVGTGSYNEQFF. CDR3 DNA sequence: TGTGCCAGCAGCTTAGTTGGGACAGGCTCCTACAATGAGCAGTTCTTC.

In this sample, this clone turned up once. The CDR3 sequence: CASSQVRGALLPTDTQYF. CDR3 sequence (DNA): TGTGCCAGCAGCCAAGTTAGGGGGGCCCTACTACCCACAGATACGCAGTATTTT. The J gene is TRBJ2-3, the V gene TRBV14; D assignment may be TRBD1 or TRBD2 (6 bases each). Trimming removed 1 base at V and 2 bases at J, with 19 bases between. CDR1 SGHDN and CDR2 FVKESK come from the germline V gene. This CDR3 region has 18 residues.

V and J are TRBV2 and TRBJ2-1; perhaps D is TRBD1 or TRBD2 (5 bases each). Trimming removed 5 bases from V and 9 bases from J, with 14 bases in between. Germline V CDR1 and CDR2: SNHLY, FYNNEI. This CDR3 spans 13 amino acids. The CDR3 bases are TGTGCCAGCAGTCCAATAGAGGGGTTTGAGCAGTTCTTC. Amino acid sequence: CASSPIEGFEQFF.

CDR3 sequence: CASSLEGRAGDEQFF. CDR3 nucleotide sequence: TGTGCCAGCAGCTTAGAAGGGAGGGCCGGGGATGAGCAGTTCTTC. The chain is built from TRBV7-9 and TRBJ2-1, with 7 bases identical to TRBD2. Germline CDR1 and CDR2: SEHNR and FQNEAQ (reference sequence). The ends lost 1 base at V and 8 bases at J; junction bases unmatched: 8. This CDR3 has 15 residues.

V is TRBV7-8 and J is TRBJ1-2; D call uncertain. The germline CDR1 and CDR2 sequences are SGHVS and FQNEAQ. V was pared by 1 base and J by 0 bases, with 12 bases between. The CDR3 has 16 amino acids. CDR3 in DNA: TGTGCCAGCAGCTTAGGGAGTCTTCCATCTAACTATGGCTACACCTTC. It specifies CASSLGSLPSNYGYTF.

A single count supports this clone. The chain uses TRBV28 and TRBJ2-7, with D tentatively TRBD1 (6 bases). The CDR3 is 12 residues long. V shed 10 bases and J shed 0 bases, with 10 bases lying between them. Germline loops: CDR1 MDHEN, CDR2 SYDVKM. The CDR3 here is CATGQSSYEQYF. Here the CDR3 DNA reads TGTGCCACCGGACAGAGCTCCTACGAGCAGTACTTC.

Concerning this clone: A read error is possible here, since a much larger clone lies one base away. The chain is built from TRBV2 and TRBJ1-1; 8 bases are a match to TRBD1. Germline V gene lookup returns CDR1 SNHLY and CDR2 FYNNEI. The V segment lost 5 bases and the J segment 0 bases; nucleotides outside the gene matches: 2. The CDR3 sequence is 14 residues long. The DNA of the CDR3 is TGTGCCAGCAGTCCGGACAGGGTGAACACTGAAGCTTTCTTT. This encodes CASSPDRVNTEAFF.

This rearrangement joins TRBV10-3 to TRBJ2-1; perhaps TRBD1 as D (6 bases). Trimming removed 5 bases from V and 4 bases from J, with 12 bases in between. The CDR3 contains 14 residues. Per the germline V gene, CDR1 is ENHRY and CDR2 is SYGVKD. The CDR3 DNA is TGTGCCATCAGTAGGGACATATCATACAATGAGCAGTTCTTC. Residues: CAISRDISYNEQFF.

This clone was seen a handful of times. The V call is TRBV18, the J call TRBJ1-1; no definite D call. Germline V lookup: CDR1 KGHSH, CDR2 LQKENI. This CDR3 spans 12 amino acids. Trimming shortened V by 3 bases and J by 6 bases, and 8 bases separated the two germline ends. The CDR3 DNA reads TGTGCCAGCTCACCTCCGGGGTCTGAAGCTTTCTTT. This encodes CASSPPGSEAFF.

The rearrangement uses TRBV5-1 and TRBJ2-1; TRBD2 agrees at 8 bases. CDR1 is SGHRS, CDR2 YFSETQ, per germline. This CDR3 spans 15 amino acids. After removal of 4 bases from V and 8 bases from J, the junction contained 11 bases not matched to a gene. CDR3 region: CASSRIAGPVDEQFF. The CDR3, as DNA: TGCGCCAGCAGCCGAATAGCGGGGCCCGTCGATGAGCAGTTCTTC.

The chain links TRBV4-1 to TRBJ2-3; no firm D call. The CDR3 consists of 15 residues. Per the germline V gene, CDR1 is MGHRA and CDR2 is YSYEKL. Trimming cost V 5 bases and J 2 bases, with 14 bases left between them. The CDR3 DNA reads TGCGCCAGCAGCATGACCTGGGCGGTCACAGATACGCAGTATTTT. Encoded protein: CASSMTWAVTDTQYF.

The table lists this clone with a count of one. J is TRBJ1-4 and V is TRBV5-8, with D unclear. The V and J ends lost 3 bases and 0 bases respectively, with 15 bases between them. There are 17 residues in the CDR3. In germline, CDR1 is SGHTS, CDR2 YDEGEE. CDR3 DNA sequence: TGTGCCAGCAGCTCCTTCGCTGGCTATGCAACTAATGAAAAACTGTTTTTT. This codes for CASSSFAGYATNEKLFF.

The V and J genes are TRBV2 and TRBJ2-1, with D perhaps matching TRBD2 (6 bases). CDR1 is SNHLY and CDR2 is FYNNEI in the germline V gene. This CDR3 spans 15 amino acids. Trimming took off 5 bases at V and 1 base at J, with 12 bases between the two ends. Here the CDR3 reads CASSLAAASYNEQFF. CDR3 bases: TGTGCCAGCAGTTTAGCGGCCGCTTCCTACAATGAGCAGTTCTTC.

The rearrangement joins TRBV7-2 to TRBJ2-5, with 7 bases matching TRBD1. CDR3 length equals 13 residues. With 3 bases clipped from V and 5 bases from J, the junction kept 3 bases outside the gene matches. From germline, CDR1 is SGHTA and CDR2 FQGNSA. The DNA for the CDR3 is TGTGCCAGCAGCTTTAAGGGGGCGGAGACCCAGTACTTC. This encodes CASSFKGAETQYF.

A note on this clone: A read error is possible here, since a much larger clone lies one base away. The sample contains more than one DNA sequence encoding this CDR3. The genes are TRBV7-8 and TRBJ1-5; D is unclear. Germline V gene data show CDR1 as SGHVS and CDR2 as FQNEAQ. The CDR3 extends over 13 amino acids. Trimming cost V 0 bases and J 0 bases, with 0 bases left between them. CDR3 bases: TGTGCCAGCAGCTTAGCTAGCAATCAGCCCCAGCATTTT. Encoded protein: CASSLASNQPQHF.

This rearrangement joins TRBV10-2 to TRBJ1-6; 9 nucleotides agree with TRBD1. Per germline, CDR1 WSHSY and CDR2 SAAADI. The trim removed 5 bases at V and 9 bases at J, leaving 8 bases unmatched. The CDR3 is 15 residues long. The CDR3 sequence: CASSLQGAIASPLHF. For the CDR3, the DNA is TGCGCCAGCAGTTTACAGGGGGCGATAGCTTCACCCCTCCACTTT.

In regard to this clone: Other DNA variants within this sample encode the same CDR3. This rearrangement joins TRBV18 to TRBJ2-5; 13 bases map to TRBD2. The CDR3 runs 16 residues. The trim removed 4 bases at V and 2 bases at J, leaving 4 bases unmatched. CDR1 is KGHSH, CDR2 LQKENI, per germline. CDR3 loop: CASSRGTSGTQETQYF. CDR3 bases: TGTGCCAGCTCACGGGGGACTAGCGGGACACAAGAGACCCAGTACTTC. The whole variable domain, remainder taken from reference TRBV18 and TRBJ2-5, is NAGVMQNPRHLVRRRGQEARLRCSPMKGHSHVYWYRQLPEEGLKFMVYLQKENIIDESGMPKERFSAEFPKEGPSILRIQQVVRGDSAAYFCASSRGTSGTQETQYFGPGTRLLVL.